The 13 T cell receptor beta chains listed next were all sequenced from one sample in a study of T cell clonality in common variable immunodeficiency. Sequencing used immunoSEQ multiplex PCR; TCRdb keeps in-frame clones, though not all of them. The specimen gives fewer than 50,000 clones without singletons; the ten biggest hold about 0.73%. Sequenced: peripheral blood mononuclear cells. The source is a person aged 18-69 years in good health.

This clone was seen repeatedly, ten times or more. With the read ending 3 residues before the CDR3 end, the germline J gene is used to fill in that end. This chain links TRBV5-1 with TRBJ2-2; D gene unclear. The CDR3 runs 13 residues. In germline, CDR1 is SGHRS, CDR2 YFSETQ. The V gene lost 3 bases and the J gene lost 1 base, with 4 bases spanning the gap. CDR3 sequence reads: CASSSGNTGELFF. The part of the CDR3 DNA that was read is TGCGCCAGCAGCTCGGGGAACACCGGGGAG.

This clone occurred many times. The read stops 3 residues short of the end of the CDR3; the missing end is completed from the germline J gene. The J gene is TRBJ2-7, the V gene TRBV20-1; no firm D call. This CDR3 comprises 12 residues. The V end was cut by 5 bases, the J end by 5 bases, with 13 bases between. Germline lookup yields CDR1 DFQATT and CDR2 SNEGSKA (reference sequence). The sequenced CDR3 bases are TGCAGTGCTTCACTTAGCCGGGACGAG. It codes for CSASLSRDE. In full, the CDR3 reads CSASLSRDEQYF.

This clone was picked up many times. The read terminates 3 residues ahead of where the CDR3 ends, so the germline J gene completes it. This chain links TRBV20-1 with TRBJ2-3, with TRBD2 matching 9 bases. The germline V gene encodes CDR1 DFQATT and CDR2 SNEGSKA (reference sequence). CDR3 length equals 11 residues. The CDR3 sequence is CSGTSVGTQYF. The CDR3 bases that were read are TGCAGTGGGACTAGCGTGGGCACG.

This clone showed up many times. The read terminates 3 residues ahead of where the CDR3 ends, so the germline J gene completes it. The V gene is TRBV2, the J gene TRBJ2-5; possibly TRBD2 for D (5 bases). The V and J ends lost 7 bases and 5 bases respectively, with 14 bases between them. Germline assignment: CDR1 SNHLY and CDR2 FYNNEI. CDR3 length: 13 amino acids. The covered CDR3 bases are TGTGCCAGCATTATGAGGGTAGGGGAGACC. Protein sequence: CASIMRVGET. The CDR3 reads in full as CASIMRVGETQYF.

This clone was observed at least ten times. The CDR3 end lies 3 residues beyond the end of the read and is filled in from the germline J gene. This sequence joins TRBV2 and TRBJ2-1; a weak D match, TRBD2 (5 bases). Germline values: CDR1 SNHLY, CDR2 FYNNEI. The CDR3 has 16 residues. V dropped 1 base and J dropped 0 bases, with 10 bases sitting between them. CDR3 bases read: TGTGCCAGCAGTGAAGAAGCGGTAAACTCCTACAATGAG. Its protein product is CASSEEAVNSYNE. The CDR3 reads in full as CASSEEAVNSYNEQFF.

This clone was found many times. The read ends 3 residues shy of where the CDR3 ends; the end is completed using the germline J gene. The chain is built from TRBV19 and TRBJ1-3; TRBD1 might be the D (5 bases). CDR1 is LNHDA, CDR2 SQIVND, per germline (reference sequence). V was trimmed by 6 bases and J by 1 base, leaving 13 bases between them. The CDR3 covers 15 residues. CDR3 sequence reads: CASSQTGVSGNTIYF. The CDR3 DNA, read in part, is TGTGCCAGTAGCCAAACAGGAGTATCTGGAAACACC.

Here the CDR3 reads CASSSLTGAGTIYF. The CDR3 bases that were read are TGTGCCAGCAGCTCCCTAACAGGGGCGGGCACC. V usage is TRBV7-2 and J usage is TRBJ1-3; 7 nucleotides line up with TRBD1. The read is 3 residues too short to cover the CDR3 end, so that end is filled in from the germline J gene. This CDR3 is 14 amino acids long. Germline V gene data show CDR1 as SGHTA and CDR2 as FQGNSA. V trimming: 4 bases; J trimming: 9 bases; junction bases outside the gene matches: 9.

This clone was recorded many times. CDR3 DNA, as far as it was read: TGTGCCAGCAGCTCCCGGGACTGGGCCACAGATACG. Protein product: CASSSRDWATDT. The whole CDR3 region reads CASSSRDWATDTQYF. The chain links TRBV7-3 to TRBJ2-3; possible D gene TRBD2, 6 bases. Coverage ceases 3 residues before the CDR3 finishes, and the germline J gene fills in the end. CDR3 length: 15 amino acids. From germline, CDR1 is SGHTA and CDR2 FQGTGA. Trimming took off 4 bases at V and 2 bases at J, with 13 bases between the two ends.

This clone was counted at least ten times. The sequenced CDR3 bases are TGTGCCATCAGTGAGCGACAGGGGGATGGC. It specifies CAISERQGDG. Given in full, the CDR3 is CAISERQGDGYTF. V usage is TRBV10-3 and J usage is TRBJ1-2; TRBD1 matches at 9 bases. The missing CDR3 end, 3 residues past where the read stops, is filled in from the germline J gene. This CDR3 is 13 amino acids long. From germline, CDR1 is ENHRY and CDR2 SYGVKD. V lost 2 bases, J lost 6 bases, and 1 base stayed unmatched.

There are many counts of this clone. The read terminates 3 residues before the CDR3 end, so the remaining end is supplied by the germline J gene. The genes are TRBV19 and TRBJ2-1, with 9 bases lining up with TRBD2. The CDR3 spans 14 residues. Germline trimming cut 8 bases from V and 7 bases from J; bases unmatched to any gene: 9. Germline values: CDR1 LNHDA, CDR2 SQIVND (reference sequence). The covered CDR3 bases are TGTGCCAGTTCGGGACTAGCTGATCGGAATGAG. Residues: CASSGLADRNE. The full CDR3 protein reads CASSGLADRNEQFF.

This clone was detected a few times. The sequence runs out 3 residues before the end of the CDR3; the remainder is reconstructed from the germline J gene. V is TRBV7-9 and J is TRBJ1-6; a possible D gene is TRBD1 (5 bases). CDR1 is SEHNR and CDR2 is FQNEAQ in the germline V gene (reference sequence). The length of the CDR3 is 15 residues. V was cut by 0 bases and J by 9 bases, with 12 bases left in between. CDR3 protein: CASSLARGGTSPLHF. CDR3 DNA, as far as it was read: TGTGCCAGCAGCTTAGCGCGGGGAGGGACTTCACCC.

In this sample, this clone turned up many times. The DNA ends 3 residues before the CDR3 does, and the rest of the CDR3 is filled in from the germline J gene. This chain joins TRBV5-4 and TRBJ2-3; 8 positions agree with TRBD2. CDR3 size: 16 residues. Germline V gene sequence: CDR1 SGHNT, CDR2 YYREEE (reference sequence). Trimming at V came to 4 bases and at J to 0 bases, leaving 7 bases not matched to a gene. The DNA read from the CDR3 is TGTGCCAGCAGCGGAGGACTAGCAGTTAGCACAGATACG. The encoded protein is CASSGGLAVSTDT. The full CDR3 is CASSGGLAVSTDTQYF. The variable domain in full, with the rest retrieved from reference TRBV5-4 and TRBJ2-3, is ETGVTQSPTHLIKTRGQQVTLRCSSQSGHNTVSWYQQALGQGPQFIFQYYREEENGRGNFPPRFSGLQFPNYSSELNVNALELDDSALYLCASSGGLAVSTDTQYFGPGTRLTVL.

Ten or more counts support this clone. The read terminates 3 residues before the CDR3 end, so the remaining end is supplied by the germline J gene. The J gene is TRBJ2-7, the V gene TRBV19; weak D call: TRBD2 (5 bases). This CDR3 has 18 residues. Germline CDR1 reads LNHDA; CDR2 reads SQIVND (reference sequence). The ends were cut back, 2 bases at V and 2 bases at J, with 22 bases in the middle. The CDR3 loop reads CASSIKRSPSGPTYEQYF. Partial CDR3 DNA: TGTGCCAGTAGTATAAAACGCTCCCCAAGCGGTCCAACCTACGAG. Looking up the rest from reference TRBV19 and TRBJ2-7 gives the full variable domain: DGGITQSPKYLFRKEGQNVTLSCEQNLNHDAMYWYRQDPGQGLRLIYYSQIVNDFQKGDIAEGYSVSREKKESFPLTVTSAQKNPTAFYLCASSIKRSPSGPTYEQYFGPGTRLTVT.